This paragraph covers one T cell receptor (beta chain) sequence. As yet, its antigen is unknown. An equimolar mix of two oligonucleotides served as the beta constant-region primer for TRBC1 and TRBC2. The ligated cDNA underwent four PCR rounds using SP2 and nested alpha and beta constant-region primers. Ligation attached a single-stranded oligonucleotide with a 12-nucleotide UMI and the SP2 primer to the cDNA 3' end. Via MiXCR, TCRdb re-called the UMI-ligation and nested PCR reads, giving one row per CDR3 protein. The sample holds approximately 150,000 distinct CDR3 sequences, 15% to 20% seen once. This specimen belongs to a study of naive and memory T cell subsets. Overall study findings and caveats: Diversity fell and Gini index rose from naive through CM, EM, EMRA. A few larger clonotypes appeared in naive repertoires, especially CD8, possibly memory cells re-expressing CD45RA.

Germline lookup yields CDR1 MDHEN and CDR2 SYDVKM. V was clipped by 3 bases and J by 6 bases, with 12 bases between them. The CDR3 is made up of 14 amino acids. Cells stained for CD3, CD4, CD8, CD45RA and CD27 were sorted into four subsets. This chain uses TRBV28 with TRBJ2-1; D possibly uses TRBD1 or TRBD2 (6 bases each). The TCR was taken from a human donor in good health. The sequencing sample was made of naive CD8+ T cells from blood. The CDR3 bases are TGTGCCAGCAGTTTTTTAGGGGGGTTCAATGAGCAGTTCTTC. This translates into CASSFLGGFNEQFF. Full variable domain (rest looked up from reference TRBV28 and TRBJ2-1): DVKVTQSSRYLVKRTGEKVFLECVQDMDHENMFWYRQDPGLGLRLIYFSYDVKMKEKGDIPEGYSVSREKKERFSLILESASTNQTSMYLCASSFLGGFNEQFFGPGTRLTVL.